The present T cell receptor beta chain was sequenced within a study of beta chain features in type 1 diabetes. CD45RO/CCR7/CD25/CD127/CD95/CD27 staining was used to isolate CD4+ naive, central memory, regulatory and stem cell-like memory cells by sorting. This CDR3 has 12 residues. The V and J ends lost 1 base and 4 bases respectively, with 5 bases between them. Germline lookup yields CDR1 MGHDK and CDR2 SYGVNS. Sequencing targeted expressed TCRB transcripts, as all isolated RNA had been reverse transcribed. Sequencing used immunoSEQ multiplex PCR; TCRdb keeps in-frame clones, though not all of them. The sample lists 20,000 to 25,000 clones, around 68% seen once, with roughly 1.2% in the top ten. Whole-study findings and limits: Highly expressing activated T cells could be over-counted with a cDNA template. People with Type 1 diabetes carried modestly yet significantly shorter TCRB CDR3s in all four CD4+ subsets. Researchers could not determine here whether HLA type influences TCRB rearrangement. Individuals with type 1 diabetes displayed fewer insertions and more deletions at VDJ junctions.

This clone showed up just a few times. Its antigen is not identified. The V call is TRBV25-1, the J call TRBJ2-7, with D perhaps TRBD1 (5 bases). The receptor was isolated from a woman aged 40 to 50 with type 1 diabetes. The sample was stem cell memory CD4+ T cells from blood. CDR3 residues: CASSESGYEQYF. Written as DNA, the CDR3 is TGTGCCAGCAGTGAATCAGGGTACGAGCAGTACTTC.